This T cell receptor beta chain stems from a study of PD-1 blockade in classical Hodgkin lymphoma. General study results and limits: Baseline diversity was lower in partial responders and progressors than complete responders.

About this clone: The antigen remains undetermined.

Each patient experienced a relapse that followed autologous stem cell transplantation, and brentuximab vedotin exposure varied. Magnetic negative selection purified CD4+ T cells from thawed PBMCs. TCRdb's table, derived via immunoSEQ multiplex PCR, lists solely in-frame clones and lacks some. The data hold 17,000 or so clones, with 70% to 90% observed a single time. The receptor was derived from a human donor with classical Hodgkin lymphoma. The source material was CD4+ T cells from blood, sampled at baseline.

The CDR3 loop reads CASSQLGLAGGPLSNTGELFF. CDR3 in DNA: TGCGCCAGCAGCCAATTGGGACTAGCGGGAGGGCCCTTATCAAACACCGGGGAGCTGTTTTTT. This chain connects TRBV4-1 to TRBJ2-2; 16 nucleotides align to TRBD2. CDR1 is MGHRA and CDR2 is YSYEKL in the germline V gene. This CDR3 is 21 amino acids long. The junction had 11 bases not matched to a gene; V was cut back by 2 bases and J by 2 bases.